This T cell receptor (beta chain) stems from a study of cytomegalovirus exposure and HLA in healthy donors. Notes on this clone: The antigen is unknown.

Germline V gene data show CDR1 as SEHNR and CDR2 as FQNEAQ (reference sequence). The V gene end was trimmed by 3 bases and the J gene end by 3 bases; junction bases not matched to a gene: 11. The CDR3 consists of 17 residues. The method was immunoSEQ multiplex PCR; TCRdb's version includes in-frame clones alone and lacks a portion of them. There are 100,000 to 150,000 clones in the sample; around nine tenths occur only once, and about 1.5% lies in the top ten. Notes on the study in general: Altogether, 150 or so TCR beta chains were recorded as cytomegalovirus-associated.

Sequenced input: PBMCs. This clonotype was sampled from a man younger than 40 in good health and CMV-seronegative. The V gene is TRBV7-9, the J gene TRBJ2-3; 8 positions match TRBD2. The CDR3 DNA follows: TGTGCCAGCAGCTTGATTGAAGCGGGAGCAGGGACAGATACGCAGTATTTT. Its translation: CASSLIEAGAGTDTQYF.